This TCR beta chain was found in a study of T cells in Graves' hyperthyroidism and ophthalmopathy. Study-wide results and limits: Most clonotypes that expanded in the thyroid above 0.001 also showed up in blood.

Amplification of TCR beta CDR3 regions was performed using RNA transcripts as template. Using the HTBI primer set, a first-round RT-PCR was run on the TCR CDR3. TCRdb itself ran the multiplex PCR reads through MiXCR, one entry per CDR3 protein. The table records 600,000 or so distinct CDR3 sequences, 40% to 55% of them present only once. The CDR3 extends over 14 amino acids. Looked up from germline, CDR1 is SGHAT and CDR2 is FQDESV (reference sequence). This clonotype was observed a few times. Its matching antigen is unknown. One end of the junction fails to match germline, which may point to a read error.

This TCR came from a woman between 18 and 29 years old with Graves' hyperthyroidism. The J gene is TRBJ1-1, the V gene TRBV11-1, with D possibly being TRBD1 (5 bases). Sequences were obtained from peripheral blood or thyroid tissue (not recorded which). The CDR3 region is CASSLDPQGTEAFF. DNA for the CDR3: TGTGCCAGCAGTTTAGACCCCCAGGGCACTGAAGCTTTCTTT.